The sequence of this TCR beta chain was determined in a study of T cell repertoires in cytomegalovirus infection. The study's findings and limits: HLA-C-restricted CMV clonotypes gave the most frequent clonotype in two of eight donors. Cumulative public TCR beta family frequency identified CMV carriers with the relevant HLA.

This CDR3 region has 16 residues. Germline V gives CDR1 SGHTA, CDR2 FQGNSA. V lost 1 base and J 1 base, leaving 11 bases between the germline ends. Ten or more counts support this clonotype. Its antigen remains unknown. TCRdb reprocessed the reads via MiXCR and lists one record per CDR3 protein. The data contain about 140,000 distinct CDR3 sequences, under 8% of them singletons. The sequence came from a human donor in good health (CMV status not recorded). Some clones in this sample may be carry-over from other donors' samples. Source material: PBMCs. The chain has TRBV7-2 and TRBJ1-5; D remains unclear. The CDR3 loop reads CASSLVAGWSNQPQHF. In DNA, the CDR3 is TGTGCCAGCAGCTTAGTGGCCGGGTGGAGCAATCAGCCCCAGCATTTT.